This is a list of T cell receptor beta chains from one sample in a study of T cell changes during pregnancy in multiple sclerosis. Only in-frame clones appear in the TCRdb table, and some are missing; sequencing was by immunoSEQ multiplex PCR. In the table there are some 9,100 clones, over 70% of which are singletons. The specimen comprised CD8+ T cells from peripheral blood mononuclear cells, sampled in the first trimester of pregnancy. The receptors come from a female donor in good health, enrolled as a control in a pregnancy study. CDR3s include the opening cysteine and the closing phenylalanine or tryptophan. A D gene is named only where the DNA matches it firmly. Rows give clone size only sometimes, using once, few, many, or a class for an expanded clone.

CASSPGRANEKLFF TGTGCCAGCTCACCGGGGAGGGCTAATGAAAAACTGTTTTTT NA NA TRBJ1-4 TRBV18 14
CAISPSGAITEAFF TGTGCCATCAGTCCATCAGGGGCGATCACTGAAGCTTTCTTT NA NA TRBJ1-1 TRBV10-3 14
CASSATSGSYETQYF TGTGCCAGTAGTGCGACTAGCGGGAGCTACGAGACCCAGTACTTC TRBD2 NA TRBJ2-5 TRBV19 15
CASSQGLAEPRAQYF TGTGCCAGCAGCCAAGGGCTAGCGGAGCCTCGGGCCCAGTACTTC TRBD2 NA TRBJ2-5 TRBV4-2 15
CASSFRQRETQYF TGTGCCAGCAGCTTCCGACAGAGAGAGACCCAGTACTTC NA NA TRBJ2-5 TRBV7-6 13
CASSTLERENTDTQYF TGTGCCAGCAGTACCCTAGAGCGGGAGAACACAGATACGCAGTATTTT TRBD2 NA TRBJ2-3 TRBV27 16
CASSEGTGEKYF TGTGCCAGCAGTGAAGGGACAGGCGAAAAGTACTTC TRBD1 NA TRBJ2-4 TRBV2 12
CAIRPTRVKGTEAFF TGTGCCATAAGGCCTACCAGGGTTAAAGGCACTGAAGCTTTCTTT NA NA TRBJ1-1 TRBV19 15
CASSQEGATFARTDTQYF TGCGCCAGCAGCCAAGAGGGAGCCACGTTCGCCAGGACAGATACGCAGTATTTT NA NA TRBJ2-3 TRBV4-1 18
CASSRTGHGNTIYF TGTGCCAGCAGTCGTACAGGGCACGGAAACACCATATATTTT NA NA TRBJ1-3 TRBV27 14
CASSFWGLDYTF TGTGCCAGCAGTTTCTGGGGGCTCGACTACACCTTC NA NA TRBJ1-2 TRBV28 12
CASSSTSGGDTQYF TGCGCCAGCAGCTCGACTAGCGGGGGTGATACGCAGTATTTT TRBD2 NA TRBJ2-3 TRBV5-1 14
CASTTGGIPSSGANVLTF TGTGCCAGCACCACGGGAGGTATCCCATCTTCTGGGGCCAACGTCCTGACTTTC TRBD2 once TRBJ2-6 TRBV9 18
CASSEAGGTDTQYF TGTGCCAGCAGTGAAGCGGGGGGCACAGATACGCAGTATTTT TRBD2 NA TRBJ2-3 TRBV6-4 14
CASSGQGAEAFF TGTGCCAGCAGCGGACAGGGGGCTGAAGCTTTCTTT TRBD1 NA TRBJ1-1 TRBV5-6 12
CASSSGTGELAGGYEQYF TGTGCCAGCAGTTCCGGGACAGGGGAACTAGCGGGAGGTTACGAGCAGTACTTC TRBD2 NA TRBJ2-7 TRBV28 18
CASGGSNTEAFF TGTGCCAGCGGAGGGTCGAACACTGAAGCTTTCTTT NA NA TRBJ1-1 TRBV7-9 12
CASSLQGMNTEAFF TGTGCCAGCAGCCTACAGGGAATGAACACTGAAGCTTTCTTT NA NA TRBJ1-1 TRBV7-6 14
CASSAASGGVFGYTF TGTGCCAGCAGCGCCGCCAGTGGAGGGGTCTTTGGCTACACCTTC NA NA TRBJ1-2 TRBV9 15
CASSEDPGSSYEQYF TGTGCCAGCAGTGAAGATCCGGGGAGCTCCTACGAGCAGTACTTC NA NA TRBJ2-7 TRBV6-1 15
CASSLQGPYEQYF TGTGCCAGCAGCTTACAGGGGCCCTACGAGCAGTACTTC NA NA TRBJ2-7 TRBV7-9 13
CASSYPWPGAAEAFF TGTGCCAGCAGTTACCCCTGGCCAGGGGCTGCTGAAGCTTTCTTT NA NA TRBJ1-1 TRBV6-6 15
CASSSPFSQGYHTEAFF TGTGCCAGCAGTTCCCCCTTTAGTCAGGGGTATCACACTGAAGCTTTCTTT NA NA TRBJ1-1 TRBV28 17
CASSQIWGSGTYNEQFF TGCGCCAGCAGCCAAATTTGGGGTAGCGGGACCTACAATGAGCAGTTCTTC TRBD2 NA TRBJ2-1 TRBV4-3 17
CASSYDPGTDYGYTF TGTGCCAGCAGCTACGACCCTGGGACAGACTATGGCTACACCTTC TRBD1 NA TRBJ1-2 TRBV5-8 15
CASSYSGTRYGYTF TGTGCCAGCAGTTACTCCGGGACTCGATATGGCTACACCTTC NA NA TRBJ1-2 TRBV6-5 14
CASSLGTGDRAEAFF TGTGCCAGCAGCTTGGGGACAGGGGACCGCGCTGAAGCTTTCTTT TRBD1 NA TRBJ1-1 TRBV13 15
CASSDGREGEKLFF TGTGCCAGCAGTGACGGCAGGGAGGGTGAAAAACTGTTTTTT NA NA TRBJ1-4 TRBV2 14
CASNVAGGPEQFF TGTGCCAGCAATGTAGCGGGAGGGCCCGAGCAGTTCTTC TRBD2 NA TRBJ2-1 TRBV11-2 13